This T cell receptor (beta chain) is drawn from a study of cytomegalovirus exposure and HLA in healthy donors. The wider study: A preliminary data release comprised around 90 million unique TCRs obtained from HLA-typed donors. Study observations and caveats: Some public TCRs appeared in many individuals, while most sequences were rare. Roughly even sequencing depth across donors was the assumption behind the presence/absence analyses.

Primers for the PCR totalled 60 Vbeta and 13 Jbeta. Generated by immunoSEQ multiplex PCR, the TCRdb table keeps only in-frame clones and is missing some. The data hold about 200,000 clones, with around 86% observed a single time. Trimming pared 5 bases from V and 4 bases from J, leaving 15 bases between. Germline lookup yields CDR1 SGHAT and CDR2 FQNNGV. The CDR3 covers 14 residues. As to this clone: Its target is not known.

Sequencing was done on a sample of PBMCs. J is TRBJ2-7 and V is TRBV11-2; tentative D call: TRBD1 (6 bases). This clonotype was obtained from a woman aged 40 to 50 in good health and CMV-seronegative. CDR3 sequence (DNA): TGTGCCAGCAGCCCGATATGGGGGCAGTACGAGCAGTACTTC. Amino acids: CASSPIWGQYEQYF.